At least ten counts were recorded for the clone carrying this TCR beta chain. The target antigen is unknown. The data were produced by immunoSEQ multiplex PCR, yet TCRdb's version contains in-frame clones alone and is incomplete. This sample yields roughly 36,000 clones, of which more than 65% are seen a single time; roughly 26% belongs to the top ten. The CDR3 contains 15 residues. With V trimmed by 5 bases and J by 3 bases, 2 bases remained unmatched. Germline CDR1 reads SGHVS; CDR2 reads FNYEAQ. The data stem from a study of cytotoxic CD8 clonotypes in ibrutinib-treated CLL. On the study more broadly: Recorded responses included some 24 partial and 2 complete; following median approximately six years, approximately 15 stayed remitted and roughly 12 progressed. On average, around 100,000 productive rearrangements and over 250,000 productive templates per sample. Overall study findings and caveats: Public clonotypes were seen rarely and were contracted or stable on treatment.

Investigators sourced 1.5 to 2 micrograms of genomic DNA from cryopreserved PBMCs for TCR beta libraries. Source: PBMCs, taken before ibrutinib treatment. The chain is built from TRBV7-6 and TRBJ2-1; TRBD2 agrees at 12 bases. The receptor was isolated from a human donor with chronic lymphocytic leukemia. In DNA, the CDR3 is TGTGCCAGCAGCCGGACTAGCGGGAACTACAATGAGCAGTTCTTC. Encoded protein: CASSRTSGNYNEQFF.